The TCR beta chain under discussion was sequenced for a study of blood T cell repertoires in COVID-19. Study information: Collection of acute and convalescent COVID-19 samples took place in the United States, Italy and Spain. T cells, B-cell-depleted T cells, or PBMCs supplied cDNA or gDNA.

The germline V gene has CDR1 MNHEY and CDR2 SVGEGT. The ends were cut back, 2 bases at V and 1 base at J, with 15 bases in the middle. The CDR3 runs to 16 residues. Original processing notes: Estimation of nucleated cell counts relied on the amplification of reference gene primers. The protocol was immunoSEQ multiplex PCR, while the TCRdb copy is restricted to in-frame clones and leaves out a portion. V, J and clone size are taken as reported in that table, and D and trimming were inferred from the DNA itself. The repertoire holds 470,000 or so clones, with 70% to 90% as singletons. This TCR was sampled from a woman aged 18-29 years with acute COVID-19. The material sequenced was PBMCs or T cells enriched from blood (not recorded which). J is TRBJ2-7 and V is TRBV6-2 or TRBV6-3, with D possibly TRBD2 on 6 matching bases. The CDR3 bases are TGTGCCAGCAGTTACAAGTTGGAGGGGCGTTCCTACGAGCAGTACTTC. Translation: CASSYKLEGRSYEQYF.